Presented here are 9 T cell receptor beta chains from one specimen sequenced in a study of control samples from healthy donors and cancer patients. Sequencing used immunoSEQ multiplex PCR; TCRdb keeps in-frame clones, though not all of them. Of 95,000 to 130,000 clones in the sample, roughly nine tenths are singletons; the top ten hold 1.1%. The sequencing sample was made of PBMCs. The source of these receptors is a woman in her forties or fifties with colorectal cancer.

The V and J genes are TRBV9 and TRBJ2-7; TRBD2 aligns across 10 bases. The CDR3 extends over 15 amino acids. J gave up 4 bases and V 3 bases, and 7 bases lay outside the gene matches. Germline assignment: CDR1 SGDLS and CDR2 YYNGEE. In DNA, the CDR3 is TGTGCCAGCAGCGCCTCATCTAGCGGGGGATACGAGCAGTACTTC. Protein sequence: CASSASSSGGYEQYF. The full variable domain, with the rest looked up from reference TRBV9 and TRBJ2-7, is DSGVTQTPKHLITATGQRVTLRCSPRSGDLSVYWYQQSLDQGLQFLIQYYNGEERAKGNILERFSAQQFPDLHSELNLSSLELGDSALYFCASSASSSGGYEQYFGPGTRLTVT.

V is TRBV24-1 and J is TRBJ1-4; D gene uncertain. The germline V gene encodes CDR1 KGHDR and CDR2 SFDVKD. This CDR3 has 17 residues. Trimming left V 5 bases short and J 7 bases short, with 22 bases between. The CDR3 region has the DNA TGTGCCACCAGTGCCAAGGCGGACGGAGGAATGTGTGAAAAACTGTTTTTT. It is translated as CATSAKADGGMCEKLFF.

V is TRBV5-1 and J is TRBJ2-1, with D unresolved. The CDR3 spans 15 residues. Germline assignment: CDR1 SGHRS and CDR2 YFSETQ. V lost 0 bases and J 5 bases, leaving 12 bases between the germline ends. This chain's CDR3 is CASSLDSPDNNEQFF. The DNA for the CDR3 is TGCGCCAGCAGCTTGGACAGTCCCGATAACAATGAGCAGTTCTTC. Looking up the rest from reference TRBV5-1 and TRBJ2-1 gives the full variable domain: KAGVTQTPRYLIKTRGQQVTLSCSPISGHRSVSWYQQTPGQGLQFLFEYFSETQRNKGNFPGRFSGRQFSNSRSEMNVSTLELGDSALYLCASSLDSPDNNEQFFGPGTRLTVL.

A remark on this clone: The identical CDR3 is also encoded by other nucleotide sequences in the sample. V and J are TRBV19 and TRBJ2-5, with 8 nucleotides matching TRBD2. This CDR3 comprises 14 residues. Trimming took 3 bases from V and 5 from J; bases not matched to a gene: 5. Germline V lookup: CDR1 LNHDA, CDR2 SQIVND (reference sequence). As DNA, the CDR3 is TGTGCCAGTAGTATCGGGGGGGGGCTGGAGACCCAGTACTTC. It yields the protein CASSIGGGLETQYF.

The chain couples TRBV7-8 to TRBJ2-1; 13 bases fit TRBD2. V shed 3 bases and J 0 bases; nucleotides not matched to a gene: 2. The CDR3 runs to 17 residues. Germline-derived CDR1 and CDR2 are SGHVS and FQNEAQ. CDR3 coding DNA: TGTGCCAGCAGCTTGACTAGCGGGGGGAGCTCCTACAATGAGCAGTTCTTC. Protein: CASSLTSGGSSYNEQFF.

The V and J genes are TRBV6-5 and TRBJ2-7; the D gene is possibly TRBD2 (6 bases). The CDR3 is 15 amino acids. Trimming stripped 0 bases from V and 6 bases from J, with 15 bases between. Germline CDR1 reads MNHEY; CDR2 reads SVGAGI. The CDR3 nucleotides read TGTGCCAGCAGTTACTCTGGGAGGTCCGGGGGCGAGCAGTACTTC. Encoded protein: CASSYSGRSGGEQYF.

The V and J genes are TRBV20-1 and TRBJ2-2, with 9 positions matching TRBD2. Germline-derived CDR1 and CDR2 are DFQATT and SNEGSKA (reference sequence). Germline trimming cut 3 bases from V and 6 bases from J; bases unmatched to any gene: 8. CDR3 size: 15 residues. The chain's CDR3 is CSASKAGGSPGELFF. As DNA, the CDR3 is TGCAGTGCTAGTAAAGCGGGGGGCAGCCCCGGGGAGCTGTTTTTT.

This CDR3 is CSASPSGAVGANVLTF. The CDR3 DNA is TGCAGTGCTAGTCCTAGCGGGGCGGTCGGGGCCAACGTCCTGACTTTC. V usage is TRBV20-1 and J usage is TRBJ2-6, with 9 bases that match TRBD2. CDR3 length: 16 residues. V lost 3 bases, J lost 4 bases, and 7 bases stayed unmatched. Germline V gene lookup returns CDR1 DFQATT and CDR2 SNEGSKA (reference sequence).

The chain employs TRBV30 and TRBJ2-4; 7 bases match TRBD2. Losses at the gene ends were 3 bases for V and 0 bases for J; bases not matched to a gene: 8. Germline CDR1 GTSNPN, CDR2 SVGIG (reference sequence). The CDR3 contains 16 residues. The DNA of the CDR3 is TGTGCCTGGAGCCGGGAGGCTCTGCTAGCCAAAAACATTCAGTACTTC. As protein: CAWSREALLAKNIQYF.